This T cell receptor beta chain was recovered during a study of siplizumab effects on memory and regulatory T cells. Trimming cost V 4 bases and J 8 bases, with 12 bases left between them. This CDR3 contains 14 residues. Germline V CDR1 and CDR2: LGHNA, YSLEER. Data came from immunoSEQ multiplex PCR; TCRdb stores just in-frame clones and leaves some out. The table has 100,000 or so clones, about nine tenths seen once. This clone was recorded once. The chain employs TRBV4-3 and TRBJ1-6; TRBD1 might be the D (5 bases). The sequencing input was CD4+ T cells sorted from blood. The sequence came from a human donor in good health. The CDR3 reads CASSPRPGDSPLHF. CDR3 sequence (DNA): TGCGCCAGCAGCCCTCGGCCGGGGGATTCACCCCTCCACTTT.